Sequencing of this T cell receptor (beta chain) was carried out in a study of cytomegalovirus exposure and HLA in healthy donors. Study findings and constraints: A later analysis found most CMV-associated TCR beta chains apparently HLA-restricted.

The PCR ran on 60 Vbeta and 13 Jbeta primers. Generated by immunoSEQ multiplex PCR, the TCRdb table keeps only in-frame clones and is missing some. Among 90,000 to 130,000 clones listed, roughly 80% were seen once. As regards this clone: Its matching antigen is unknown.

Trimming removed 3 bases from V and 4 bases from J; junction bases left unmatched: 6. CDR3 length: 15 amino acids. Per germline, CDR1 WNHNN and CDR2 SYGVQD (reference sequence). The rearrangement uses TRBV10-1 and TRBJ1-2, with 9 nucleotides matching TRBD1. The material sequenced was PBMCs. The sequence was obtained from a man aged 25-40 years in good health and CMV-seropositive. As DNA, the CDR3 is TGCGCCAGCAGTGATCCCGGGACAGGGATCTATGGCTACACCTTC. Amino acids: CASSDPGTGIYGYTF.